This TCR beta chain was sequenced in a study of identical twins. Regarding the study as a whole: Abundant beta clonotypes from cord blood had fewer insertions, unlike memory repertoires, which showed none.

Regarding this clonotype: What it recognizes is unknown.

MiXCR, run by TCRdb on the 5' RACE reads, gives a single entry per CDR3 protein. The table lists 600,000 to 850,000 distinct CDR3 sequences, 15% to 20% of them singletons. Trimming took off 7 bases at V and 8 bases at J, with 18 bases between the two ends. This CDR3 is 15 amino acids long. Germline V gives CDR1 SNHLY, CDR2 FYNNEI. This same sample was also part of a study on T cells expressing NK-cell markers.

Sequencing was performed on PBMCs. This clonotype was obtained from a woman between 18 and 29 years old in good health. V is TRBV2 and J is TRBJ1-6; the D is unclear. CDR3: CASTYSGSFDSPLHF. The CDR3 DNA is TGTGCCAGCACCTATTCGGGGAGTTTCGATTCACCCCTCCACTTT.